This paragraph reports one T cell receptor beta chain. Antigen unknown. This CDR3 comprises 13 residues. V was trimmed by 4 bases and J by 5 bases, leaving 10 bases between them. Looked up from germline, CDR1 is KGHDR and CDR2 is SFDVKD. This specimen comes from a study of vaccination effects on CD4 cells after COVID-19. TCRdb keeps only in-frame clones here, not all; method: immunoSEQ multiplex PCR. The sample includes fewer than 90,000 clones, about 69% of them seen just once. CD4+ T cells specific for antigen were expanded with viral peptide pools by the ViraFEST assay before sequencing. Following 10 days of culture, CD4+ T cells were isolated. The person's infection with SARS-CoV-2, confirmed by PCR, took place between March and December 2020. Over 1.5 million PBMC per well were cultured with around 10 IU/ml IL-2 and 8 to 10 ug/ml peptides. It was an HIV-1 Nef peptide pool that made up the negative control culture. Half-medium changes using IL-2 medium occurred on days 3 and 7.

The chain is built from TRBV24-1 and TRBJ2-5; D gene ambiguous. The TCR originated in a human donor who had a prior SARS-CoV-2 infection. Here the sequenced sample was CD4+ T cells from PBMCs cultured with HIV peptides, taken before COVID-19 vaccination. Subset defined: HIV-1 Nef peptide pool negative control/reference culture. This chain's CDR3 is CATSDPTLETQYF. The CDR3 nucleotides are TGTGCCACCAGTGACCCCACCCTGGAGACCCAGTACTTC.